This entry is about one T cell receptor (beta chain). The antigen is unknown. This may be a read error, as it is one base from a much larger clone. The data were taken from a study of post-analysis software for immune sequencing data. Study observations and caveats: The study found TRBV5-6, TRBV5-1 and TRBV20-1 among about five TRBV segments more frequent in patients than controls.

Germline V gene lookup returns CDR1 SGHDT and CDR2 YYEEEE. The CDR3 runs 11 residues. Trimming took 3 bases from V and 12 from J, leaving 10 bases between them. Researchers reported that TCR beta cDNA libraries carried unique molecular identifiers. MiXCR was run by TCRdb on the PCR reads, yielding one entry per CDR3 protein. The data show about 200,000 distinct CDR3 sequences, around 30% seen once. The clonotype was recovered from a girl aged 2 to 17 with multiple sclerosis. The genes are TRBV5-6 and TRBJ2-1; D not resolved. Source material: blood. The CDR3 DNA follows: TGTGCCAGCAGCTCTATGGGTGGGCAGTTCTTC. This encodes CASSSMGGQFF.